Listed below are T cell receptor beta chains from one sample, sequenced in a study of blood T cell repertoires in COVID-19. Profiling relied on immunoSEQ multiplex PCR, and the TCRdb table lists in-frame clones only, not all of them. The sample yields 200,000 to 250,000 clones, approximately 85% seen once. The specimen sequenced was PBMCs or T cells enriched from blood (not recorded which). These TCRs come from a woman aged 50 to 60 with acute COVID-19. The CDR3 runs from the conserved cysteine through the conserved F or W. The order of the fields is clone size, D gene, V gene, J gene, CDR3 DNA, CDR3 protein. The D gene is left open where the match is weak. Only part of the rows carry a size: once, few, many, or a class if the clone is expanded.

size: few
D: .
V: TRBV7-2
J: TRBJ2-1
DNA: TGTGCCAGCAGCTCACTCGCGGGGCGCTACTACAATGAGCAGTTCTTC
CDR3: CASSSLAGRYYNEQFF

size: .
D: .
V: TRBV5-5
J: TRBJ1-5
DNA: TGTGCCAGCAATTTCGGAGCTTCAGACCAGCCCCAGCATTTT
CDR3: CASNFGASDQPQHF

size: .
D: TRBD2
V: TRBV10-3
J: TRBJ2-3
DNA: TGTGCCATCAAAACTCTAGCGGGGGGAGATACGCAGTATTTT
CDR3: CAIKTLAGGDTQYF

size: .
D: .
V: TRBV6-2/TRBV6-3
J: TRBJ1-1
DNA: TGTGCCAGCAGTCGAGACAGCGTTAACACTGAAGCTTTCTTT
CDR3: CASSRDSVNTEAFF

size: few
D: TRBD1
V: TRBV2
J: TRBJ1-5
DNA: TGTGCCAGCAGACCCGGACAGGGGGCCTTTAGCAATCAGCCCCAGCATTTT
CDR3: CASRPGQGAFSNQPQHF

size: .
D: TRBD1
V: TRBV5-8
J: TRBJ1-1
DNA: TGTGCCAGCAGCACCGGACAGGGCTGGTTAAACACTGAAGCTTTCTTT
CDR3: CASSTGQGWLNTEAFF

size: .
D: .
V: TRBV5-1
J: TRBJ2-7
DNA: TGCGCCAGCAGCTTGGCAGGTAGCTCCTACGAGCAGTACTTC
CDR3: CASSLAGSSYEQYF

size: .
D: TRBD2
V: TRBV4-3
J: TRBJ2-3
DNA: TGCGCCAGCAGCCACGGACTAGCGGGGGGGCGCACAGATACGCAGTATTTT
CDR3: CASSHGLAGGRTDTQYF

size: .
D: TRBD1
V: TRBV6-5
J: TRBJ1-2
DNA: TGTGCCAGCAGGCCACAGGGGTTCTATGGCTACACCTTC
CDR3: CASRPQGFYGYTF

size: .
D: TRBD1
V: TRBV19
J: TRBJ2-7
DNA: TGTGCCAGTAGTAGAACCACCGGGACAGGGGGAGTCTCCTACGAGCAGTACTTC
CDR3: CASSRTTGTGGVSYEQYF

size: .
D: .
V: TRBV19
J: TRBJ1-5
DNA: TGTGCCAGTAGTATCGGGGAGGTTCGCAATCAGCCCCAGCATTTT
CDR3: CASSIGEVRNQPQHF